This TCR beta chain was observed in a study of T cells in Graves' hyperthyroidism and ophthalmopathy. Notes on the study in general: Before onset, by a median of around 6.1 months, the model predicted ophthalmopathy. Ophthalmopathy could be told apart from stable hyperthyroidism with a 13 V-J model.

This clonotype was picked up many times. Its antigen is undetermined. Ophthalmopathy patients had Clinical Activity Score at least 3, NOSPECS grade at least 4, duration under 3 months. Diagnoses were made from clinical symptoms, serum measures (thyroxine and TRAb), thyroid ultrasound and orbital computed tomography. The CDR3 spans 16 residues. J gave up 9 bases and V 4 bases, and 13 bases lay outside the gene matches. The germline V gene encodes CDR1 ENHRY and CDR2 SYGVKD. TCR beta CDR3 regions were amplified from RNA transcripts. HTBI primers were employed in a first-round RT-PCR of the TCR CDR3. TCRdb redid the calling of the multiplex PCR reads with MiXCR, one entry per CDR3 protein. The sample contains some 570,000 distinct CDR3 sequences, roughly a sixth of which appear only once.

The chain couples TRBV10-3 to TRBJ2-1; TRBD1 matches at 9 bases. The sample was blood. This receptor was identified in a young woman with Graves' ophthalmopathy. The CDR3 DNA is TGTGCCATCAGTGCGGTGGAACAGGGGGCGAAGGTTGAGCAGTTCTTC. It encodes CAISAVEQGAKVEQFF.